The following is a TCR beta chain sequence with its context. Its antigen remains unknown. This CDR3 region has 14 residues. The germline gives CDR1 GTSNPN, CDR2 SVGIG (reference sequence). Trimming removed 0 bases at V and 2 bases at J, with 10 bases between. The data stem from a study of cytomegalovirus exposure and HLA in healthy donors. Study outcomes and limitations: Presence/absence analyses rested on an assumption that sequencing depth was roughly uniform across donors. A classifier reportedly called cytomegalovirus status with high sensitivity and specificity.

Amplification used 60 Vbeta primers and 13 Jbeta primers. Only in-frame clones appear in the TCRdb table, and some are missing; sequencing was by immunoSEQ multiplex PCR. The data contain under 200,000 clones, 65% to 70% of them singletons. The rearrangement joins TRBV30 to TRBJ2-5, with a possible D match to TRBD2 (6 bases). Specimen: PBMCs. The clonotype originates from a woman in her late teens or twenties in good health and CMV-seropositive. DNA for the CDR3: TGTGCCTGGAGTGTGGCTCGGGGGCAAGAGACCCAGTACTTC. It translates to CAWSVARGQETQYF.